The TCR beta chain described here comes from a study of shared clonotypes between healthy human individuals. Clones were sequenced by immunoSEQ multiplex PCR, and TCRdb holds only the in-frame ones, with some missing. This sample yields roughly 2.2 million clones, of which less than 95% are seen a single time; around 0.4% belongs to the top ten. The length of the CDR3 is 15 residues. The V and J ends lost 5 bases and 1 base respectively, with 15 bases between them. Germline V lookup: CDR1 KGHSH, CDR2 LQKENI. Sequencing was done on a sample of naive CD4+ T cells from PBMCs. Indicated subset: CD45RA+ positively selected. This TCR was sampled from a man aged 18 to 35 in good health. Some clones in this sample may be carry-over from other donors' samples. This chain links TRBV18 with TRBJ2-7; D not certain. CDR3 amino acids: CASSEAVSESYEQYF. The CDR3 nucleotides are TGTGCCAGCTCAGAGGCCGTGTCAGAGTCCTACGAGCAGTACTTC.